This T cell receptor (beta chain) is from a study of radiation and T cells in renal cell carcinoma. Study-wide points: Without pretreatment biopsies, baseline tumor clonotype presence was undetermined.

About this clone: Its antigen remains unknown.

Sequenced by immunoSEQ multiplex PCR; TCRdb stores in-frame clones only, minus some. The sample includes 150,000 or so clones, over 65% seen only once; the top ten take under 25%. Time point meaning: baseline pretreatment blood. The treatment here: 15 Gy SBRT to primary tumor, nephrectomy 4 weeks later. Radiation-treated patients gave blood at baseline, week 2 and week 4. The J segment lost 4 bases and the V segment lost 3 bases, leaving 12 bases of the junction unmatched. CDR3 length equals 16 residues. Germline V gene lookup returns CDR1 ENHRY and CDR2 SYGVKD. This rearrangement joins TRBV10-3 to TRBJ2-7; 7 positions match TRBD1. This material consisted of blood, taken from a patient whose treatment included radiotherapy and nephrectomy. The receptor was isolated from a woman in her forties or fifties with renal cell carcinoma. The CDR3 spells CAISDSRWDREYEQYF. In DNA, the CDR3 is TGTGCCATCAGTGATTCGAGGTGGGACAGAGAATACGAGCAGTACTTC.